This is a list of T cell receptor beta chains from one sample in a study of neoadjuvant anti-PD-1 for oral cavity cancer. Repertoires were generated with immunoSEQ multiplex PCR, while TCRdb's copy carries only in-frame clones and drops some. The sample records about 68,000 clones, roughly 81% being singletons. The sequencing used PBMCs, collected after nivolumab (anti-PD-1) treatment. The origin of the receptors is a person between 40 and 85 years old with oral cavity squamous cell carcinoma. CDR3s include the opening cysteine and the closing phenylalanine or tryptophan. D genes are given only for firm matches. The listing skips clone size in some rows; elsewhere it reads once, few, many or a size class.

TGTGCCAGCAGTCGAGGGGCACAGCGGACCTATGGCTACACCTTC CASSRGAQRTYGYTF NA NA TRBJ1-2 TRBV5-4
TGTGCCAGCAGTTATACAGCGGGGCCCTCCTACAATGAGCAGTTCTTC CASSYTAGPSYNEQFF TRBD2 NA TRBJ2-1 TRBV7-6
TGTGCCAGCAGCTCCTTCAGTGGATCCAATGAAAAACTGTTTTTT CASSSFSGSNEKLFF NA NA TRBJ1-4 TRBV11-1
TGTGCCAGCAGCTTAGACTCGGGGGTTTCGGTCTATGGCTACACCTTC CASSLDSGVSVYGYTF NA NA TRBJ1-2 TRBV7-2
TGTGCCAGCAGCGCCGGAAGGGGTTTCTACGAGCAGTACTTC CASSAGRGFYEQYF NA NA TRBJ2-7 TRBV5-8
TGTGCCTGGGAGGAAGGTCGTCACTCTGGAAACACCATATATTTT CAWEEGRHSGNTIYF NA NA TRBJ1-3 TRBV30
TGTGCCAGCAGTTACGCACCGGGACAGGGGATCTATGGCTACACCTTC CASSYAPGQGIYGYTF TRBD1 NA TRBJ1-2 TRBV6-6
TGTGCCAGCAGCCCCCTTCTAAGACTTGCAACAGATACGCAGTATTTT CASSPLLRLATDTQYF NA NA TRBJ2-3 TRBV11-2
TGTGCCTGGAGGTTAGGTGGGAACTACGAGCAGTACTTC CAWRLGGNYEQYF NA NA TRBJ2-7 TRBV30
TGTGCCAGTAGTATAGGTGACAGGGTCAATCAGCCCCAGCATTTT CASSIGDRVNQPQHF TRBD1 NA TRBJ1-5 TRBV19
TGTGCCAGCAGTACTCTGACAGGGACCGGGGAGCTGTTTTTT CASSTLTGTGELFF TRBD1 NA TRBJ2-2 TRBV6-5
TGTGCCAGCAGCTTGGTCTCTGGAAACACCATATATTTT CASSLVSGNTIYF NA NA TRBJ1-3 TRBV5-6
TGTGCCAGCAGCAGGGGACTGAGCTACGAGCAGTACTTC CASSRGLSYEQYF NA NA TRBJ2-7 TRBV9
TGTGCCAGCAGCGTAGAACTAGCGGGAGGGGGCACCGGGGAGCTGTTTTTT CASSVELAGGGTGELFF TRBD2 NA TRBJ2-2 TRBV9
TGTGCCAGCAGCGGGGCAGGGTACCAAGAGACCCAGTACTTC CASSGAGYQETQYF NA NA TRBJ2-5 TRBV28
TGTGCCAGCAGTACAGCGGCCTCAGCCAAAAACATTCAGTACTTC CASSTAASAKNIQYF NA NA TRBJ2-4 TRBV6-5
TGTGCCAGCAGTTACGACAGGGCGGCGCCTGAAGCTTTCTTT CASSYDRAAPEAFF TRBD1 NA TRBJ1-1 TRBV6-5
TGTGCCATCAGTGAGTCCGCTGAGCAGTTCTTC CAISESAEQFF NA NA TRBJ2-1 TRBV10-3
TGTGCCACCAGCAGAGAACGACAGGGGAGGACTGAAGCTTTCTTT CATSRERQGRTEAFF TRBD1 NA TRBJ1-1 TRBV15
TGTGCCAGCAGTCCTTGGGACAGGGGACGGAGCACCGGGGAGCTGTTTTTT CASSPWDRGRSTGELFF TRBD1 NA TRBJ2-2 TRBV7-6
TGTGCCTGGAGTGGGACTAGCGGTTCCTACGAGCAGTACTTC CAWSGTSGSYEQYF TRBD2 NA TRBJ2-7 TRBV30
TGTGCCACCAGGGGGGACTTGGCCTACAATGAGCAGTTCTTC CATRGDLAYNEQFF NA NA TRBJ2-1 TRBV6-1
TGTGCCAGCAACCCCGACAGGGGGCAATACGAGCAGTACTTC CASNPDRGQYEQYF TRBD1 NA TRBJ2-7 TRBV7-2
TGTGCCAGCAGACTAGGACAGGGAGTAGCTTTCTTT CASRLGQGVAFF TRBD1 NA TRBJ1-1 TRBV6-5
TGCGCCAGCAGCCCACAGGGGAACTCCAGAGAGACCCAGTACTTC CASSPQGNSRETQYF TRBD1 NA TRBJ2-5 TRBV4-1
TGTGCCAGCAGCGCACAGGGGTACGAGCAGTACTTC CASSAQGYEQYF TRBD1 NA TRBJ2-7 TRBV2
TGTGCCTGGACTAGCGGGTTTTACAATGAGCAGTTCTTC CAWTSGFYNEQFF TRBD2 NA TRBJ2-1 TRBV30
TGTGCCAGCAATGGAGGGAACACCGGGGAGCTGTTTTTT CASNGGNTGELFF NA NA TRBJ2-2 TRBV9
TGTGCCAGCAGCCGGGAGGGCAATGAGCAGTTCTTC CASSREGNEQFF TRBD2 NA TRBJ2-1 TRBV13
TGTGCCAGTATCGGGAGGGGTACAGATACGCAGTATTTT CASIGRGTDTQYF TRBD2 NA TRBJ2-3 TRBV28
TGTGCCAGCAGTACTGGGACAGGCAGAAATCAGCCCCAGCATTTT CASSTGTGRNQPQHF TRBD1 NA TRBJ1-5 TRBV6-5
TGTGCCAGCAGTAGTCCCCAGCGGGAGAATTCCTACGAGCAGTACTTC CASSSPQRENSYEQYF TRBD2 NA TRBJ2-7 TRBV6-6
TGTGCCACCAGCAGCAACGGAGGTCCCTACGAGCAGTACTTC CATSSNGGPYEQYF NA NA TRBJ2-7 TRBV15
TGTGCCAGCAGCCCGCAGGGCGGGCAGGTCCATAGCAATCAGCCCCAGCATTTT CASSPQGGQVHSNQPQHF NA NA TRBJ1-5 TRBV7-9
TGTGCCAGCAGCTTGGAGAGGGCGAACTATGGCTACACCTTC CASSLERANYGYTF NA NA TRBJ1-2 TRBV5-6
TGTGCCTGGAGTGTTAGGGACTCCACTGAAGCTTTCTTT CAWSVRDSTEAFF NA NA TRBJ1-1 TRBV30
TGTGCCAGCAGTCCCTCCCTGACTAGCAGCGGGGAGCTGTTTTTT CASSPSLTSSGELFF TRBD2 NA TRBJ2-2 TRBV27
TGTGCCAGCAGCTTTATTGGGGCTGACATTCAGTACTTC CASSFIGADIQYF NA NA TRBJ2-4 TRBV5-4
TGTGCCAGTAGTATTGGGGGGGTTATGAACACTGAAGCTTTCTTT CASSIGGVMNTEAFF NA NA TRBJ1-1 TRBV19
TGTGCCAGCAGTTACTCAGGGAGAGGGGACACCGGGGAGCTGTTTTTT CASSYSGRGDTGELFF NA NA TRBJ2-2 TRBV6-5
TGTGCCAGTAGTATTGCGGGGGGTAATGGAGAGACCCAGTACTTC CASSIAGGNGETQYF TRBD2 once TRBJ2-5 TRBV19
TGCAGTGCCGCCCGGGAGACCCAGTACTTC CSAARETQYF NA NA TRBJ2-5 TRBV20-1
TGTGCCAGCAGGGGCGGGACAGGGGGCAATGAGCAGTTCTTC CASRGGTGGNEQFF TRBD1 NA TRBJ2-1 TRBV6-1
TGTGCCAGCAGCCATTACCCCTCCTCCTACGAGCAGTACTTC CASSHYPSSYEQYF NA NA TRBJ2-7 TRBV14